This record concerns one T cell receptor beta chain sequence. Its target is not known. The sample originates from a study of T cell responses to AZD1222 COVID-19 vaccine. Here immunoSEQ multiplex PCR was the method, and the copy in TCRdb shows in-frame clones only, minus some. The table has some 200,000 clones, 91% seen once; the top ten hold under 4%. From germline, CDR1 is SGHAT and CDR2 FQNNGV. The CDR3 loop spans 11 amino acids. The V and J ends lost 3 bases and 11 bases respectively, with 11 bases between them. General study points: Spike-specific TCR breadth and depth went up after people got two AZD1222 doses. Every sample of the repertoires postdated the peak T cell response. Vaccine-related CD4 TCRs covered spike, predominating at 160-218 and 743-854.

The sequence was obtained from an adult who received the AZD1222 COVID-19 vaccine. The chain links TRBV11-2 to TRBJ2-7, with D perhaps assigned TRBD1 or TRBD2 (5 bases each). The source material was peripheral blood, sampled 28 days after the second AZD1222 dose. CDR3 in amino acids: CASSFSGTEYF. The CDR3 nucleotides read TGTGCCAGCAGCTTTTCAGGGACGGAGTACTTC.